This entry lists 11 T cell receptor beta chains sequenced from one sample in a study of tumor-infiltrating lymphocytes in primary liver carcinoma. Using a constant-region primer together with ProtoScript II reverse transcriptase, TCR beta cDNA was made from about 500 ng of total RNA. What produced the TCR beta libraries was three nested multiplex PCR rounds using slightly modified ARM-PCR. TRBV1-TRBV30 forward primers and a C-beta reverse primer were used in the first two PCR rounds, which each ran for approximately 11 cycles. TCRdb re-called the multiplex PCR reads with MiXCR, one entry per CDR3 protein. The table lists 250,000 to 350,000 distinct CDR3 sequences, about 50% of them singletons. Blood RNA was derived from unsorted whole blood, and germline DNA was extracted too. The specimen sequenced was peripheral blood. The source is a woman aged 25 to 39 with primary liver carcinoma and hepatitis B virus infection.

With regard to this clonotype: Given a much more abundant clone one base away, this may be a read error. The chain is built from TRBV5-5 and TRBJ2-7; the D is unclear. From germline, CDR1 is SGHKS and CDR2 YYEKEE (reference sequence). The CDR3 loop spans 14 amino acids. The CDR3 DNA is TGTGCCAACAGCTTGGCGCGAACAACCTACGAGCAGTACTTC. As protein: CANSLARTTYEQYF.

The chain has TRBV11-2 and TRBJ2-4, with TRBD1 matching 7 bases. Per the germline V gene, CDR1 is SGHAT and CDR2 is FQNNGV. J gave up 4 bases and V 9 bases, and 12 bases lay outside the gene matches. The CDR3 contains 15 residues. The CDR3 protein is CARSIYGTEKNIQYF. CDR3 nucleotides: TGTGCCAGGAGCATCTACGGGACAGAGAAAAACATTCAGTACTTC.

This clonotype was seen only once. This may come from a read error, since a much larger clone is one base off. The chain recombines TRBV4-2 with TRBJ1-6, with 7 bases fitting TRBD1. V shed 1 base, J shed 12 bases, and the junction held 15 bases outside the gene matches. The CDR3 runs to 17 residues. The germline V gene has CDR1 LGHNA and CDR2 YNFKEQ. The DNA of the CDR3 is TGTGCCAGCAGCCAAGGGGATCTAGGGGGCTGGGAATTACCCCTCCACTTT. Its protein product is CASSQGDLGGWELPLHF.

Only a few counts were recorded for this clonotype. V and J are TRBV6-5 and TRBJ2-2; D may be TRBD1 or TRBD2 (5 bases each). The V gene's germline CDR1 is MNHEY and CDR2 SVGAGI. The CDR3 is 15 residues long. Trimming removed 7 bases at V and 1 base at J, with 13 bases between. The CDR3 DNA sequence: TGTGCCAGCATCCCGGGACCGTGGAACACCGGGGAGCTGTTTTTT. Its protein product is CASIPGPWNTGELFF.

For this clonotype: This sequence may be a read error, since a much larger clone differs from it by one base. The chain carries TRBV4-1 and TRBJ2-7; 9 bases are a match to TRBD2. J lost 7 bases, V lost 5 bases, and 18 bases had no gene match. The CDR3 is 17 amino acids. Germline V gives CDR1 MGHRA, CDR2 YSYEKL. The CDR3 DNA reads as TGCGCCAGCAGCGTATGGGCTAGCGGGACCAGGTCTGTAGAGCAGTACTTC. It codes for CASSVWASGTRSVEQYF.

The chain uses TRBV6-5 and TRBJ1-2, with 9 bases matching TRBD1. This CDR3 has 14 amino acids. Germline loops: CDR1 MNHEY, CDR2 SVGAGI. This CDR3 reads CAIRPTGGGYGYTF. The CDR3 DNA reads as TGTGCTATCAGGCCGACAGGGGGGGGCTATGGCTACACCTTC.

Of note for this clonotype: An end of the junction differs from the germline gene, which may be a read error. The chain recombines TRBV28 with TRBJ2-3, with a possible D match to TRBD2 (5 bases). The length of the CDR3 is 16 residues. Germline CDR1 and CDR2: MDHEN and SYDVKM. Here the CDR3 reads CASSFLEGAPRDTQYF. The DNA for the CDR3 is TGTGCCAGCAGTTTCCTAGAGGGAGCTCCACGGGATACGCAATATTTT.

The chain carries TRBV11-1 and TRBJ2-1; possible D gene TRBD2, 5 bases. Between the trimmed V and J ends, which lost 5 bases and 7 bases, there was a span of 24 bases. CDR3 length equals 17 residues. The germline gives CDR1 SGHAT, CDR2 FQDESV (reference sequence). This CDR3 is CASSPNGMIRLFNEQFF. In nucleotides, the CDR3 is TGTGCCAGCAGCCCAAACGGGATGATCAGGTTGTTTAATGAGCAGTTCTTC.

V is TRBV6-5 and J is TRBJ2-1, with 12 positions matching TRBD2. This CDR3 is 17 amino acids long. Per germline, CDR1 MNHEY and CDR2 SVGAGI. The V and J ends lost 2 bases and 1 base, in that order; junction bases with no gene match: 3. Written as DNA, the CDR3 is TGTGCCAGCAGTTACACTAGCGGGAGGTCTTCCTACAATGAGCAGTTCTTC. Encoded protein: CASSYTSGRSSYNEQFF.

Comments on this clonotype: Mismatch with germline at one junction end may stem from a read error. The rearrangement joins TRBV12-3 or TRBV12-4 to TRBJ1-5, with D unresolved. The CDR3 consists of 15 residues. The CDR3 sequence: CVSSLSGRANQPQHF. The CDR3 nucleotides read TGTGTCAGCAGTTTGTCAGGACGGGCTAATCAGCCCCAGCATTTT.

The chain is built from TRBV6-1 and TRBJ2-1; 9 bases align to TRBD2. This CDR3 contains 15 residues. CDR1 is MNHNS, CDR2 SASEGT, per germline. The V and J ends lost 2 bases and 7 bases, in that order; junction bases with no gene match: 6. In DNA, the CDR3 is TGTGCCAGCAGTGAACAAGCGGGAGGATATAATGAGCAGTTCTTC. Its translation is CASSEQAGGYNEQFF.